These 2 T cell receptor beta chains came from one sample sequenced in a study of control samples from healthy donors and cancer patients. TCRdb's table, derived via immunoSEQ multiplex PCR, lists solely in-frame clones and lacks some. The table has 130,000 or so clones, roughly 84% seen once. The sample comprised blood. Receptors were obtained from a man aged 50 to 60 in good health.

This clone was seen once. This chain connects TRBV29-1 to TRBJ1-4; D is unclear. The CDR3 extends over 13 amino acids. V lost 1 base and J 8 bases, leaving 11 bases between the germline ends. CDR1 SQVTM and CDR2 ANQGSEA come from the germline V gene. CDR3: CSVEVSGNEKLFF. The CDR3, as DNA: TGCAGCGTTGAAGTTTCGGGGAACGAAAAACTGTTTTTT. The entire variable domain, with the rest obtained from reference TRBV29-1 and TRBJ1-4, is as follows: SAVISQKPSRDICQRGTSLTIQCQVDSQVTMMFWYRQQPGQSLTLIATANQGSEATYESGFVIDKFPISRPNLTFSTLTVSNMSPEDSSIYLCSVEVSGNEKLFFGSGTQLSVL.

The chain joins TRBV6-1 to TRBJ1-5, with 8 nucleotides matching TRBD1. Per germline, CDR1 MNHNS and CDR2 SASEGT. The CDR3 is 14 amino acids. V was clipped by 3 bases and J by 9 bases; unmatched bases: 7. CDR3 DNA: TGTGCCAGCAGTGAGTTGGACAGGGTTCGGCCCCAGCATTTT. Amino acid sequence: CASSELDRVRPQHF.